This note documents a single T cell receptor beta chain sequence. Germline CDR1 is ENHRY and CDR2 is SYGVKD. CDR3 length: 15 residues. Trimming took 10 bases from V and 2 from J, leaving 19 bases between them. The sample is drawn from a study of CD8 T cells in ankylosing spondylitis. TCRdb reprocessed the 5' RACE reads with MiXCR, giving one entry per CDR3 protein. The sample shows under 250,000 distinct CDR3 sequences, roughly 32% of them seen only once. The sequence came from a male donor with ankylosing spondylitis or in good health (not recorded which). The chain uses TRBV10-3 and TRBJ2-3; the D gene could be TRBD1 or TRBD2 (5 bases each). The sequenced material came from blood, either unsorted or a sorted T cell fraction (not recorded which). The CDR3 region is CATRDRTLSTDTQYF. The CDR3 DNA follows: TGTGCCACTCGGGACCGAACACTCTCCACAGATACGCAGTATTTT.